One sample yielded the 32 T cell receptor beta chains listed below, sequenced in a study of cytomegalovirus exposure and HLA in healthy donors (dated by TCRdb to between 2016 and 2019). The library was built by means of the immunoSEQ multiplex PCR assay. For the multiplex PCR, a mixture combining 60 forward primers for TCR Vbeta segments and 13 reverse primers for TCR Jbeta segments was used. TCRdb carries this immuneACCESS record with in-frame sequences only. Its versions omit some clonotypes, under half of them owing to an unresolved V gene in the studies checked, with the rest unexplained. The sample includes 200,000 to 250,000 clones, with around 89% observed a single time. Of the sample, around 1% falls within the top ten clones. The sequenced material came from PBMCs. The receptors were sampled from a young woman in good health and CMV-seronegative.

CDR3 region: CASSESGGQGAFF. CDR3 nucleotides: TGCGCCAGCAGTGAGTCGGGGGGACAGGGAGCTTTCTTT. The gene calls are TRBV10-1 and TRBJ1-1; 9 bases line up with TRBD1. CDR3 length: 13 amino acids. Germline CDR1 is WNHNN and CDR2 is SYGVQD (reference sequence). V gave up 0 bases and J gave up 10 bases; unmatched junction bases: 3.

The rearrangement links TRBV18 to TRBJ1-5; no clear D gene. CDR1 and CDR2 (germline): KGHSH, LQKENI. This CDR3 has 13 amino acids. Trimming removed 1 base at V and 5 bases at J, with 6 bases between. Here the CDR3 reads CASSPRRDQPQHF. As DNA, the CDR3 is TGTGCCAGCTCACCACGGAGAGATCAGCCCCAGCATTTT.

The chain employs TRBV5-1 and TRBJ1-6; TRBD1 is a possible D gene (6 bases). CDR3 length: 14 residues. Germline V gene lookup returns CDR1 SGHRS and CDR2 YFSETQ. V was trimmed by 4 bases and J by 7 bases, leaving 12 bases between them. The CDR3 sequence is CASSPRTDNSPLHF. Written as DNA, the CDR3 is TGCGCCAGCAGCCCCCGGACAGACAATTCACCCCTCCACTTT.

The DNA for the CDR3 is TGTGCCAGCAGTTGCCCCGGACAGGGAAACACTGAAGCTTTCTTT. Translation: CASSCPGQGNTEAFF. The chain is built from TRBV6-9 and TRBJ1-1, with 8 bases aligning to TRBD1. Unmatched junction bases numbered 6, after V lost 4 bases and J lost 2 bases. Germline lookup yields CDR1 MNHGY and CDR2 SVAAGI. The CDR3 extends over 15 amino acids.

The gene calls are TRBV4-1 and TRBJ1-2; D gene uncertain. The CDR3 totals 16 residues. V was cut by 2 bases and J by 0 bases, with 13 bases left in between. Germline V lookup: CDR1 MGHRA, CDR2 YSYEKL. CDR3 loop: CASSQPRTAANYGYTF. CDR3 nucleotides: TGCGCCAGCAGCCAACCCCGGACTGCAGCTAACTATGGCTACACCTTC.

With respect to this clone: A junction boundary mismatches the germline segment, possibly from a read error. This chain uses TRBV11-2 with TRBJ1-2; 9 bases line up with TRBD1. The CDR3 contains 12 residues. Germline V lookup: CDR1 SGHAT, CDR2 FQNNGV. The CDR3 sequence: CASSLGTVDRGF. The CDR3, as DNA: TGTGCCAGCAGCTTAGGAACGGTGGACAGGGGCTTC.

This chain connects TRBV5-1 to TRBJ1-1; D is unresolved. Per germline, CDR1 SGHRS and CDR2 YFSETQ. Trimming took off 1 base at V and 1 base at J, with 5 bases between the two ends. This CDR3 has 13 amino acids. This CDR3 is CASSLIKNTEAFF. Here the CDR3 DNA reads TGCGCCAGCAGCTTGATCAAGAACACTGAAGCTTTCTTT.

This chain uses TRBV7-6 with TRBJ2-1; 9 nucleotides agree with TRBD2. Looked up from germline, CDR1 is SGHVS and CDR2 is FNYEAQ. The J segment lost 6 bases and the V segment lost 5 bases, leaving 5 bases of the junction unmatched. This CDR3 region has 14 residues. CDR3 region: CASSLLAGSNEQFF. The CDR3, as DNA: TGTGCCAGCAGCCTGCTAGCGGGAAGCAATGAGCAGTTCTTC.

V and J are TRBV12-1 and TRBJ2-7; the table's TRBD1 call for D was not verified on the DNA. TRBV12-1 is given as a pseudogene. This CDR3 has 16 residues. In DNA form, the CDR3 reads TGTGCCAGCAGCTTTGTCGCCGGGACAGGGCTCAACGAGCAGTACTTC. It specifies CASSFVAGTGLNEQYF.

This sequence joins TRBV6-6 and TRBJ2-7; 10 bases are shared with TRBD1. The ends lost 10 bases at V and 8 bases at J; junction bases unmatched: 5. In germline, CDR1 is MNHNY, CDR2 SVGAGI (reference sequence). The CDR3 totals 11 residues. The CDR3 sequence: CATSTGGKQYF. CDR3 sequence (DNA): TGTGCCACCTCGACAGGGGGCAAGCAGTACTTC.

V usage is TRBV15 and J usage is TRBJ1-5; maybe TRBD1 (5 bases). Trimming stripped 5 bases from V and 4 bases from J, with 9 bases between. The CDR3 runs 13 residues. CDR1 and CDR2 (germline): LNHNV, YYDKDF (reference sequence). CDR3 bases: TGTGCCACCAGCGTCGACAGTAATCAGCCCCAGCATTTT. As protein: CATSVDSNQPQHF. The full variable domain, its missing parts supplied by reference TRBV15 and TRBJ1-5, is DAMVIQNPRYQVTQFGKPVTLSCSQTLNHNVMYWYQQKSSQAPKLLFHYYDKDFNNEADTPDNFQSRRPNTSFCFLDIRSPGLGDTAMYLCATSVDSNQPQHFGDGTRLSIL.

The gene calls are TRBV5-4 and TRBJ2-1, with D tentatively TRBD2 (5 bases). CDR3 length equals 14 residues. The V end was cut by 5 bases, the J end by 8 bases, with 17 bases between. Germline assignment: CDR1 SGHNT and CDR2 YYREEE (reference sequence). CDR3 nucleotide sequence: TGTGCCAGCAGGCCTACCCGGAGTAGCGATGAGCAGTTCTTC. Translated: CASRPTRSSDEQFF.

The chain joins TRBV2 to TRBJ2-6, with TRBD2 matching over 12 bases. With 6 bases clipped from V and 0 bases from J, the junction kept 6 bases outside the gene matches. Germline V lookup: CDR1 SNHLY, CDR2 FYNNEI. The CDR3 runs 18 residues. As DNA, the CDR3 is TGTGCCAGCAGCAAAGGACTAGCGGGGATCTCTGGGGCCAACGTCCTGACTTTC. As protein: CASSKGLAGISGANVLTF.

CDR3 nucleotide sequence: TGTGCCAGCAGCTTAGATAAGCGGGGATTCCGGGGTGAGCAGTTCTTC. Translation: CASSLDKRGFRGEQFF. The chain links TRBV11-3 to TRBJ2-1; 7 nucleotides match TRBD2. J lost 9 bases, V lost 0 bases, and 11 bases had no gene match. Germline CDR1 and CDR2: SGHNT and YENEEA. The CDR3 is made up of 16 amino acids.

The rearrangement links TRBV4-2 to TRBJ2-5; D may be TRBD1 (5 bases). V lost 0 bases and J 3 bases, leaving 11 bases between the germline ends. The CDR3 totals 15 residues. Germline values: CDR1 LGHNA, CDR2 YNFKEQ. The DNA for the CDR3 is TGTGCCAGCAGCCAAGATATCATAGGGGAAGAGACCCAGTACTTC. Its translation: CASSQDIIGEETQYF.

This sequence joins TRBV5-4 and TRBJ2-5, with TRBD2 as a possible D gene (5 bases). The CDR3 sequence is 17 residues long. V lost 4 bases, J lost 5 bases, and 24 bases lay in between. CDR1 is SGHNT and CDR2 is YYREEE in the germline V gene (reference sequence). CDR3: CASSPDPGLSSGETQYF. The CDR3 bases are TGTGCCAGCAGCCCGGACCCAGGACTCTCTTCGGGGGAGACCCAGTACTTC.

The rearrangement links TRBV9 to TRBJ2-1; 8 bases agree with TRBD2. With V trimmed by 0 bases and J by 6 bases, 8 bases remained unmatched. The V gene's germline CDR1 is SGDLS and CDR2 YYNGEE. The CDR3 is 16 amino acids. The CDR3 nucleotides read TGTGCCAGCAGCGTAGTTGGCGGGGGGACCATCAATGAGCAGTTCTTC. This sequence encodes CASSVVGGGTINEQFF.

The rearrangement links TRBV18 to TRBJ2-5, with D possibly TRBD1 on 5 matching bases. Trimming removed 2 bases from V and 5 bases from J, with 12 bases in between. CDR1 and CDR2 (germline): KGHSH, LQKENI. The CDR3 covers 14 residues. CDR3 sequence (DNA): TGTGCCAGCTCACCAAGCAGGGTGAGGGAGACCCAGTACTTC. Protein product: CASSPSRVRETQYF.

This rearrangement joins TRBV29-1 to TRBJ1-1, with D perhaps matching TRBD1 (5 bases). The CDR3 length is 15 residues. CDR1 and CDR2 from the germline V gene are SQVTM and ANQGSEA. The germline V and J ends were trimmed by 4 bases and 0 bases, with 15 bases remaining between them. The CDR3 region has the DNA TGCAGCGTTGTTCACTATAGGGGAATGAACACTGAAGCTTTCTTT. Protein sequence: CSVVHYRGMNTEAFF.

The rearrangement joins TRBV19 to TRBJ2-1; 10 bases fit TRBD2. This CDR3 has 16 amino acids. The germline CDR1 and CDR2 sequences are LNHDA and SQIVND (reference sequence). Losses at the gene ends were 3 bases for V and 5 bases for J; bases not matched to a gene: 7. This chain's CDR3 is CASSIRPSGGHNEQFF. CDR3 nucleotides: TGTGCCAGTAGTATCCGACCTAGCGGGGGCCACAATGAGCAGTTCTTC.

The V call is TRBV11-2, the J call TRBJ1-2, with 8 positions matching TRBD1. The ends lost 4 bases at V and 6 bases at J; junction bases unmatched: 10. Germline V gene data show CDR1 as SGHAT and CDR2 as FQNNGV. The CDR3 extends over 15 amino acids. In nucleotides, the CDR3 is TGTGCCAGCAGCTCACATACAGGGGGAAGAGATGGCTACACCTTC. Its protein product is CASSSHTGGRDGYTF.

CDR3 loop: CASSTVHRGESEKLFF. DNA for the CDR3: TGTGCCAGTAGTACCGTTCACAGGGGCGAGTCTGAAAAACTGTTTTTT. J is TRBJ1-4 and V is TRBV19, with 7 bases lining up with TRBD1. V shed 4 bases, J shed 7 bases, and the junction held 12 bases outside the gene matches. The CDR3 loop spans 16 amino acids. Germline CDR1 LNHDA, CDR2 SQIVND (reference sequence).

This clone turned up a few times. The chain carries TRBV4-3 and TRBJ1-3; D is unresolved. Germline CDR1 reads LGHNA; CDR2 reads YSLEER. The CDR3 sequence is 13 residues long. V lost 0 bases to trimming and J lost 4 bases, with 4 bases between them. The CDR3 here is CASSQDLGNTIYF. The CDR3 DNA reads TGCGCCAGCAGCCAAGATTTAGGAAACACCATATATTTT.

The V and J genes are TRBV10-3 and TRBJ1-1, with unresolved D. This CDR3 comprises 14 residues. Germline CDR1 ENHRY, CDR2 SYGVKD. Trimming stripped 0 bases from V and 0 bases from J, with 5 bases between. The CDR3 nucleotides are TGTGCCATCAGTGAGTCCAGGTTGAACACTGAAGCTTTCTTT. Its translation: CAISESRLNTEAFF.

Note on this clone: Sequence at one end of the junction differs from germline and may be a read error. This chain uses TRBV9 with TRBJ2-5, with 10 bases fitting TRBD2. The CDR3 extends over 16 amino acids. Germline lookup yields CDR1 SGDLS and CDR2 YYNGEE. DNA of the CDR3: TGTGCCAACAGCGTAGGACTAGCGGAAATCCAAGAGACCCAGTACTTC. Translating gives CANSVGLAEIQETQYF.

The chain uses TRBV7-2 and TRBJ2-7, with 9 bases matching TRBD2. The CDR3 length is 16 residues. Germline CDR1 reads SGHTA; CDR2 reads FQGNSA. V lost 1 base and J lost 0; bases outside the gene matches: 4. The CDR3 DNA reads TGTGCCAGCAGCTTAGGAAGCGGGGGGAGCTCCTACGAGCAGTACTTC. This codes for CASSLGSGGSSYEQYF.

The chain joins TRBV25-1 to TRBJ2-5; TRBD1 might be the D (5 bases). The CDR3 is 11 amino acids. V was clipped by 9 bases and J by 6 bases, with 11 bases between them. Germline CDR1 and CDR2: MGHDK and SYGVNS. CDR3: CASTGTKTQYF. The CDR3 DNA sequence: TGTGCCAGTACAGGAACAAAGACCCAGTACTTC. The full variable domain, in which reference TRBV25-1 and TRBJ2-5 provide the parts outside the CDR3, is EADIYQTPRYLVIGTGKKITLECSQTMGHDKMYWYQQDPGMELHLIHYSYGVNSTEKGDLSSESTVSRIRTEHFPLTLESARPSHTSQYLCASTGTKTQYFGPGTRLLVL.

This clone was picked up a small number of times. The gene calls are TRBV5-1 and TRBJ2-3; 7 nucleotides match TRBD2. The CDR3 has 16 residues. Unmatched junction bases numbered 6, after V lost 0 bases and J lost 2 bases. Germline CDR1 and CDR2: SGHRS and YFSETQ. The CDR3 DNA is TGCGCCAGCAGCTTGGGCCTGCGGGGGAACACAGATACGCAGTATTTT. This sequence encodes CASSLGLRGNTDTQYF.

Comments on this clone: At one end the junction does not follow the germline gene, possibly because of a read error. The CDR3 spells CSSSSSTRSSYEQYF. The CDR3 DNA sequence: TGTTCCAGCAGCTCATCGACCAGGTCAAGCTACGAGCAGTACTTC. This rearrangement joins TRBV7-9 to TRBJ2-7; no reliable D call. CDR1 SEHNR and CDR2 FQNEAQ come from the germline V gene (reference sequence). The CDR3 runs 15 residues.

The rearrangement uses TRBV20-1 and TRBJ2-7; unclear D gene. In germline, CDR1 is DFQATT, CDR2 SNEGSKA (reference sequence). This CDR3 region has 11 residues. V was clipped by 2 bases and J by 7 bases, with 9 bases between them. The CDR3 sequence is CSARPEVEQYF. The CDR3 DNA reads as TGCAGTGCTAGACCTGAGGTAGAGCAGTACTTC.

The chain uses TRBV30 and TRBJ2-2; D possibly corresponds to TRBD2 (6 bases). Germline CDR1 GTSNPN, CDR2 SVGIG (reference sequence). The CDR3 runs to 13 residues. CDR3 DNA: TGTGCGGTGCCGGAGGGATCGGGCGGGGAGCTGTTTTTT. Its protein product is CAVPEGSGGELFF.

This CDR3 reads CASSLDSVGAGTEAFF. DNA of the CDR3: TGCGCCAGCAGCTTGGATAGTGTGGGGGCTGGGACTGAAGCTTTCTTT. The chain couples TRBV5-1 to TRBJ1-1, with D perhaps matching TRBD1 (6 bases). V was trimmed by 0 bases and J by 5 bases, leaving 17 bases between them. Germline lookup yields CDR1 SGHRS and CDR2 YFSETQ. The length of the CDR3 is 16 residues.